The rows below give T cell receptor beta chains drawn from one sample of a study of monozygotic twins with cystic fibrosis. Some clones are missing from TCRdb's copy, which holds only in-frame ones; the method was immunoSEQ multiplex PCR. The table includes about 9,600 clones, 90% to 95% detected once. Sequencing was performed on blood. The receptors stem from a boy aged 2 to 9 with cystic fibrosis. Both conserved end residues are part of each CDR3. The D gene is left open where the match is weak. Not every row has a clone size; where given, it reads once, few, many or a size class.

size | D | J | V | CDR3 | DNA
- | TRBD1 | TRBJ1-6 | TRBV11-2 | CASSLVDRGVSPLHF | TGTGCCAGCAGCTTAGTGGACAGGGGCGTATCACCCCTCCACTTT
- | - | TRBJ1-2 | TRBV5-5 | CASSLVGGGGYTF | TGTGCCAGCAGCTTGGTGGGGGGAGGAGGCTACACCTTC
- | - | TRBJ1-6 | TRBV6-1 | CASSVEIPLHF | TGTGCCAGCAGTGTGGAAATTCCCCTCCACTTT
- | - | TRBJ2-3 | TRBV5-1 | CASTRDSRSTDTQYF | TGCGCCAGCACCCGGGACTCCCGTAGCACAGATACGCAGTATTTT
- | TRBD1 | TRBJ2-5 | TRBV4-1 | CASSRQGEETQYF | TGCGCCAGCAGCCGTCAGGGGGAAGAGACCCAGTACTTC
- | - | TRBJ2-1 | TRBV27 | CASSSATGDEQFF | TGTGCCAGCAGTTCCGCCACCGGGGATGAGCAGTTCTTC
- | - | TRBJ1-2 | TRBV6-5 | CASRRERDGNYGYTF | TGTGCCAGCCGAAGAGAGCGGGACGGTAACTATGGCTACACCTTC
- | TRBD1 | TRBJ1-4 | TRBV27 | CASSLWTGNEKLFF | TGTGCCAGCAGTTTATGGACAGGGAATGAAAAACTGTTTTTT
- | - | TRBJ2-6 | TRBV5-1 | CASSLEPGLRLSGANVLTF | TGCGCCAGCAGCTTGGAACCGGGCTTAAGGCTCTCTGGGGCCAACGTCCTGACTTTC
- | TRBD1 | TRBJ1-3 | TRBV5-1 | CASSTGTGGIGNTIYF | TGCGCCAGCTCCACCGGGACAGGGGGAATTGGAAACACCATATATTTT
- | TRBD2 | TRBJ2-2 | TRBV6-6 | CASSSGGANTGELFF | TGTGCCAGCAGTAGCGGGGGGGCGAACACCGGGGAGCTGTTTTTT
- | TRBD1 | TRBJ1-3 | TRBV19 | CASSKDRGGNTIYF | TGTGCCAGTAGCAAGGACAGGGGAGGAAACACCATATATTTT
- | TRBD2 | TRBJ2-7 | TRBV2 | CASIDGGGNYEQYF | TGTGCCAGCATTGATGGGGGGGGAAACTACGAGCAGTACTTC
- | TRBD1 | TRBJ2-1 | TRBV4-1 | CASSQGQGAYNEQFF | TGCGCCAGCAGCCAAGGACAGGGGGCCTACAATGAGCAGTTCTTC
once | - | TRBJ2-7 | TRBV5-1 | CASSTRTGFGEQYF | TGCGCCAGCAGCACCAGAACAGGGTTCGGCGAGCAGTACTTC
- | TRBD1 | TRBJ1-6 | TRBV2 | CASSPRGVGYNSPLHF | TGTGCCAGCAGTCCCAGGGGGGTAGGCTATAATTCACCCCTCCACTTT
- | TRBD1 | TRBJ2-7 | TRBV19 | CASSPGQGTGEQYF | TGTGCCAGTAGTCCCGGACAGGGTACGGGCGAGCAGTACTTC
- | - | TRBJ1-5 | TRBV19 | CASSAEVREGQPQHF | TGTGCCAGTAGTGCAGAGGTCAGGGAGGGTCAGCCCCAGCATTTT
- | TRBD2 | TRBJ2-3 | TRBV19 | CASSIRLAGGSSTDTQYF | TGTGCCAGTAGTATTCGGCTAGCGGGGGGGTCTAGCACAGATACGCAGTATTTT
few | TRBD1 | TRBJ2-2 | TRBV6-4 | CASSADRGVGELFF | TGTGCCAGCAGTGCTGACAGGGGTGTAGGGGAGCTGTTTTTT
- | - | TRBJ1-5 | TRBV11-2 | CASSLGPYSNQPQHF | TGTGCCAGCAGCTTAGGGCCCTATAGCAATCAGCCCCAGCATTTT
- | TRBD2 | TRBJ2-3 | TRBV2 | CASSELDGLAGASTDTQYF | TGTGCCAGCAGTGAGTTGGATGGACTAGCGGGAGCTAGCACAGATACGCAGTATTTT
- | - | TRBJ2-6 | TRBV19 | CASRGGSGANVLTF | TGTGCCAGTAGGGGAGGCTCTGGGGCCAACGTCCTGACTTTC
- | - | TRBJ1-2 | TRBV19 | CASSIGSSSWNYGYTF | TGTGCCAGTAGTATAGGAAGTTCTAGTTGGAACTATGGCTACACCTTC
- | - | TRBJ1-5 | TRBV29-1 | CSVVTSGVNQPQHF | TGCAGCGTTGTAACCTCAGGGGTCAATCAGCCCCAGCATTTT
- | - | TRBJ1-1 | TRBV28 | CASSPWTGTEAFF | TGTGCCAGCAGCCCATGGACCGGGACTGAAGCTTTCTTT
- | - | TRBJ1-5 | TRBV2 | CASKGLVNSNQPQHF | TGTGCCAGCAAGGGATTAGTTAATAGCAATCAGCCCCAGCATTTT
- | - | TRBJ2-2 | TRBV4-1 | CASSQERVKGMGENTGELFF | TGCGCCAGCAGCCAAGAACGAGTCAAGGGAATGGGAGAGAACACCGGGGAGCTGTTTTTT